This TCR beta chain was sequenced in a study of blood T cell repertoires in COVID-19. Study summary: Some COVID-19 samples were acute and others convalescent; all came from the United States, Italy and Spain.

Those who participated ranged in age from about 18 to 95 years and resided in about two dozen US areas. Grouping used clinical history reported by participants in a survey and questionnaire. The protocol was immunoSEQ multiplex PCR, while the TCRdb copy is restricted to in-frame clones and leaves out a portion. Here the sample spans under 250,000 clones, 70% to 85% being singletons. This CDR3 comprises 16 residues. CDR1 and CDR2 (germline): SGHTA, FQGTGA. V lost 5 bases and J lost 1, with 17 bases in between. J is TRBJ1-1 and V is TRBV7-3; D may be TRBD1 (5 bases). The sample consisted of PBMCs or T cells enriched from blood (not recorded which). This sequence originates from a woman in her fifties or sixties who had recovered from COVID-19. CDR3 sequence (DNA): TGTGCCAGCAGCCCCTCAAGAGACGGGGGGAACACTGAAGCTTTCTTT. Its translation: CASSPSRDGGNTEAFF.